Sequencing of this T cell receptor (beta chain) was carried out in a study of cytomegalovirus exposure and HLA in healthy donors. Overall study context: Early release data held about 92 million unique TCRs from HLA-typed donors.

Unrecorded immune exposure was likely among donors, who were nominally healthy when sampled. With 60 Vbeta and 13 Jbeta primers, the PCR was carried out. The data were produced by immunoSEQ multiplex PCR, yet TCRdb's version contains in-frame clones alone and is incomplete. This repertoire shows just over 150,000 clones, approximately 84% found once; its top ten account for roughly 6.2%. A single count supports this clone. Its antigen is undetermined. Study results and caveats: Most sequenced TCRs were rare (though some public TCRs occurred in many donors). Within an earlier analysis, most TCR beta V segments proved productive either about 90% or about 30% of the time.

V gave up 2 bases and J gave up 10 bases, with 11 bases separating them. The V gene's germline CDR1 is MNHNS and CDR2 SASEGT. The CDR3 sequence is 12 residues long. This TCR was recovered from a male donor in good health and CMV-seropositive. The V gene is TRBV6-1, the J gene TRBJ1-2; a weak D match, TRBD1 (6 bases). The material sequenced was PBMCs. CDR3 protein: CASSERTALYTF. The CDR3 DNA reads as TGTGCCAGCAGTGAACGGACAGCCCTCTACACCTTC.